Below are 24 T cell receptor beta chains sequenced from a single sample in a study of T cells in Graves' hyperthyroidism and ophthalmopathy. What was amplified from RNA transcripts were TCR beta CDR3 regions. An initial round of RT-PCR targeting the TCR CDR3 relied on the HTBI primer set. TCRdb itself ran the multiplex PCR reads through MiXCR, one entry per CDR3 protein. The sample yields a few hundred thousand distinct CDR3 sequences, about 16% seen once. The specimen was blood. Every receptor here comes from a man aged 35 to 55 with Graves' hyperthyroidism.

J is TRBJ1-5 and V is TRBV6-1, with D perhaps TRBD1 (5 bases). CDR3 size: 16 residues. V lost 1 base and J 0 bases, leaving 10 bases between the germline ends. The germline V gene encodes CDR1 MNHNS and CDR2 SASEGT. The CDR3 DNA follows: TGTGCCAGCAGTGAAGTGGGGCAGCTTAGCAATCAGCCCCAGCATTTT. It translates to CASSEVGQLSNQPQHF.

This clonotype was detected ten times or more. The V gene is TRBV7-2, the J gene TRBJ1-2, with D possibly matching TRBD1 (6 bases). This CDR3 is 16 amino acids long. CDR1 is SGHTA and CDR2 is FQGNSA in the germline V gene. V lost 5 bases and J 4 bases, leaving 20 bases between the germline ends. The CDR3 sequence: CASSPQRTAQGYGYTF. For the CDR3, the DNA is TGTGCCAGCAGCCCACAACGGACAGCACAGGGCTATGGCTACACCTTC.

There are a few counts of this clonotype. V usage is TRBV19 and J usage is TRBJ2-5; 7 bases line up with TRBD2. From germline, CDR1 is LNHDA and CDR2 SQIVND (reference sequence). CDR3 size: 12 residues. Trimming cost V 9 bases and J 7 bases; bases outside gene matches: 8. DNA for the CDR3: TGTGCCAGCCTAGACGTAGCGGGGACCCAGTACTTC. Its protein is CASLDVAGTQYF. Together with reference TRBV19 and TRBJ2-5, the CDR3 gives the full variable domain: DGGITQSPKYLFRKEGQNVTLSCEQNLNHDAMYWYRQDPGQGLRLIYYSQIVNDFQKGDIAEGYSVSREKKESFPLTVTSAQKNPTAFYLCASLDVAGTQYFGPGTRLLVL.

This clonotype was recorded many times. The genes are TRBV18 and TRBJ1-5; the D gene is possibly TRBD1 (6 bases). Trimming stripped 3 bases from V and 3 bases from J, with 12 bases between. This CDR3 region has 15 residues. CDR1 and CDR2 from the germline V gene are KGHSH and LQKENI. DNA for the CDR3: TGTGCCAGCTCACCCGCGACAGGAAACAATCAGCCCCAGCATTTT. Protein: CASSPATGNNQPQHF.

This clonotype has only a few counts. CDR3 sequence reads: CASSFGQGREETQYF. CDR3 nucleotides: TGTGCCAGCAGCTTTGGACAGGGGCGGGAGGAGACCCAGTACTTC. V is TRBV7-8 and J is TRBJ2-5, with 9 bases that match TRBD1. This CDR3 contains 15 residues. V trimming: 3 bases; J trimming: 5 bases; junction bases outside the gene matches: 7. Germline-derived CDR1 and CDR2 are SGHVS and FQNEAQ. The variable domain in full, with the rest retrieved from reference TRBV7-8 and TRBJ2-5, is GAGVSQSPRYKVAKRGQDVALRCDPISGHVSLFWYQQALGQGPEFLTYFQNEAQLDKSGLPSDRFFAERPEGSVSTLKIQRTQQEDSAVYLCASSFGQGREETQYFGPGTRLLVL.

This clonotype was recorded many times. The J gene is TRBJ1-1, the V gene TRBV11-2; no reliable D call. This CDR3 comprises 13 residues. Trimming removed 0 bases at V and 7 bases at J, with 9 bases between. Germline V gene lookup returns CDR1 SGHAT and CDR2 FQNNGV. CDR3 bases: TGTGCCAGCAGCTTAGAACCCAGGAGTGAAGCTTTCTTT. This gives the protein CASSLEPRSEAFF.

This clonotype appeared many times. V usage is TRBV3-1 and J usage is TRBJ2-5; the match to TRBD2 covers 8 bases. This CDR3 has 15 amino acids. CDR1 and CDR2 (germline): LGHDT, YNNKEL (reference sequence). V lost 2 bases and J lost 1; bases outside the gene matches: 3. The CDR3 sequence: CASSQTGLVQETQYF. Here the CDR3 DNA reads TGTGCCAGCAGCCAAACGGGACTAGTCCAAGAGACCCAGTACTTC.

This clonotype was recorded at least ten times. V usage is TRBV2 and J usage is TRBJ1-5, with D unresolved. There are 12 residues in the CDR3. V was clipped by 6 bases and J by 6 bases, with 9 bases between them. Germline V lookup: CDR1 SNHLY, CDR2 FYNNEI. The CDR3 region is CASRRAGQPQHF. DNA of the CDR3: TGTGCCAGCAGAAGGGCGGGTCAGCCCCAGCATTTT.

CDR3 sequence: CASSLAPQPTGRNYGYTF. As DNA, the CDR3 is TGTGCCAGCAGCTTAGCGCCTCAGCCGACAGGAAGAAACTATGGCTACACCTTC. The rearrangement links TRBV7-9 to TRBJ1-2, with D possibly matching TRBD1 (6 bases). The CDR3 contains 18 residues. V was cut by 0 bases and J by 2 bases, with 19 bases left in between. Germline V CDR1 and CDR2: SEHNR, FQNEAQ (reference sequence). Based on the CDR3 plus reference TRBV7-9 and TRBJ1-2, the full variable domain is DTGVSQNPRHKITKRGQNVTFRCDPISEHNRLYWYRQTLGQGPEFLTYFQNEAQLEKSRLLSDRFSAERPKGSFSTLEIQRTEQGDSAMYLCASSLAPQPTGRNYGYTFGSGTRLTVV.

This clonotype occurred many times. The chain carries TRBV7-2 and TRBJ1-5; D is perhaps TRBD1 (5 bases). The CDR3 has 14 amino acids. Germline CDR1 SGHTA, CDR2 FQGNSA. V shed 0 bases and J shed 6 bases, with 9 bases lying between them. In DNA, the CDR3 is TGTGCCAGCAGCTTAGCGTCTGGGGGTCAGCCCCAGCATTTT. Translated: CASSLASGGQPQHF.

This clonotype was observed at least ten times. V and J are TRBV10-3 and TRBJ2-3; D is unresolved. V shed 6 bases and J shed 0 bases, with 4 bases lying between them. From germline, CDR1 is ENHRY and CDR2 SYGVKD. The length of the CDR3 is 12 residues. The CDR3 loop reads CAIRDSTDTQYF. The DNA of the CDR3 is TGTGCCATCAGGGACAGCACAGATACGCAGTATTTT.

This clonotype occurred many times. The V call is TRBV7-2, the J call TRBJ1-3; D is unresolved. Germline V CDR1 and CDR2: SGHTA, FQGNSA. The V end was cut by 5 bases, the J end by 0 bases, with 11 bases between. This CDR3 region has 15 residues. In DNA form, the CDR3 reads TGTGCCAGCAGCGAAGTAGTCTCCTCTGGAAACACCATATATTTT. It is translated as CASSEVVSSGNTIYF.

With regard to this clonotype: Mismatch with germline at one junction end may stem from a read error. The chain couples TRBV12-3 or TRBV12-4 to TRBJ1-2; TRBD1 matches 7 bases. The CDR3 is made up of 15 amino acids. CDR3 sequence reads: CASSLVGGELYSYTF. In nucleotides, the CDR3 is TGTGCCAGCAGTTTAGTAGGGGGCGAACTCTATAGCTACACCTTC.

This clonotype was seen many times. This rearrangement joins TRBV30 to TRBJ2-7; D not certain. In germline, CDR1 is GTSNPN, CDR2 SVGIG (reference sequence). V lost 0 bases and J lost 6, with 9 bases in between. CDR3 length: 12 residues. The CDR3, as DNA: TGTGCCTGGAGTGTTAGTACGGGCGAGCAGTACTTC. It is translated as CAWSVSTGEQYF.

The V call is TRBV3-1, the J call TRBJ2-5; 13 bases align to TRBD2. The CDR3 has 18 residues. The germline CDR1 and CDR2 sequences are LGHDT and YNNKEL (reference sequence). J gave up 1 base and V 6 bases, and 11 bases lay outside the gene matches. The CDR3 reads CASRQLAGGYRFQETQYF. CDR3 nucleotides: TGTGCCAGCAGACAACTAGCGGGGGGGTACCGTTTCCAAGAGACCCAGTACTTC.

This clonotype was counted a few times. CDR3 nucleotide sequence: TGTGCCTGGAACAGGGCTGTAAGTGAAAAACTGTTTTTT. Its translation is CAWNRAVSEKLFF. The V and J genes are TRBV30 and TRBJ1-4; D may be TRBD1 (6 bases). CDR3 size: 13 residues. V was clipped by 4 bases and J by 7 bases, with 13 bases between them. Germline lookup yields CDR1 GTSNPN and CDR2 SVGIG (reference sequence).

This clonotype was seen ten or more times. The rearrangement uses TRBV5-5 and TRBJ2-1; D is undetermined. V lost 0 bases, J lost 0 bases, and 7 bases lay in between. The CDR3 has 15 amino acids. Germline V gives CDR1 SGHKS, CDR2 YYEKEE (reference sequence). CDR3 DNA sequence: TGTGCCAGCAGCTTGGCAGTGAGCTCCTACAATGAGCAGTTCTTC. It is translated as CASSLAVSSYNEQFF. Full variable domain (outside the CDR3, taken from reference TRBV5-5 and TRBJ2-1): DAGVTQSPTHLIKTRGQQVTLRCSPISGHKSVSWYQQVLGQGPQFIFQYYEKEERGRGNFPDRFSARQFPNYSSELNVNALLLGDSALYLCASSLAVSSYNEQFFGPGTRLTVL.

There are a few counts of this clonotype. The rearrangement joins TRBV6-1 to TRBJ2-1, with D possibly TRBD1 on 6 matching bases. Germline V CDR1 and CDR2: MNHNS, SASEGT. Trimming removed 5 bases at V and 8 bases at J, with 16 bases between. CDR3 size: 14 residues. The DNA of the CDR3 is TGTGCCAGCAGTCCCACGGACAGCTCCGATGAGCAGTTCTTC. Its translation is CASSPTDSSDEQFF.

V usage is TRBV7-3 and J usage is TRBJ2-2; unclear D gene. This CDR3 has 15 residues. The germline CDR1 and CDR2 sequences are SGHTA and FQGTGA. The V gene lost 5 bases and the J gene lost 3 bases, with 13 bases spanning the gap. In DNA form, the CDR3 reads TGTGCCAGCAGCGACTTCCGCCGGGACACCGGGGAGCTGTTTTTT. It encodes CASSDFRRDTGELFF. The variable domain in full, completed from reference TRBV7-3 and TRBJ2-2, reads GAGVSQTPSNKVTEKGKYVELRCDPISGHTALYWYRQSLGQGPEFLIYFQGTGAADDSGLPNDRFFAVRPEGSVSTLKIQRTERGDSAVYLCASSDFRRDTGELFFGEGSRLTVL.

In this sample, this clonotype turned up many times. The CDR3 DNA sequence: TGTGCCACCAGTCGACCGGCCGGGGAGCTGTTTTTT. Residues: CATSRPAGELFF. The chain uses TRBV15 and TRBJ2-2; no clear D. The germline gives CDR1 LNHNV, CDR2 YYDKDF (reference sequence). The CDR3 runs 12 residues. Trimming took off 6 bases at V and 6 bases at J, with 8 bases between the two ends. The entire variable domain, with the rest obtained from reference TRBV15 and TRBJ2-2, is as follows: DAMVIQNPRYQVTQFGKPVTLSCSQTLNHNVMYWYQQKSSQAPKLLFHYYDKDFNNEADTPDNFQSRRPNTSFCFLDIRSPGLGDTAMYLCATSRPAGELFFGEGSRLTVL.

At least ten counts were recorded for this clonotype. The genes are TRBV20-1 and TRBJ1-5; tentatively, D is TRBD1 (6 bases). Germline V gives CDR1 DFQATT, CDR2 SNEGSKA (reference sequence). CDR3 length equals 13 residues. V lost 7 bases and J 1 base, leaving 11 bases between the germline ends. CDR3 DNA: TGCAGTGGTGGCGGACAGAGCAATCAGCCCCAGCATTTT. This codes for CSGGGQSNQPQHF.

This clonotype occurred many times. The chain combines TRBV11-2 with TRBJ2-5; 9 bases fit TRBD1. V dropped 4 bases and J dropped 4; count of bases not matched to a gene: 13. This CDR3 is 17 amino acids long. Germline lookup yields CDR1 SGHAT and CDR2 FQNNGV. Written as DNA, the CDR3 is TGTGCCAGCAGCTCCCTCCGTCTGACAGGGGGGGGAGAGACCCAGTACTTC. Translation: CASSSLRLTGGGETQYF. Variable domain in full (rest from reference TRBV11-2 and TRBJ2-5): EAGVAQSPRYKIIEKRQSVAFWCNPISGHATLYWYQQILGQGPKLLIQFQNNGVVDDSQLPKDRFSAERLKGVDSTLKIQPAKLEDSAVYLCASSSLRLTGGGETQYFGPGTRLLVL.

This clonotype was observed at least ten times. The chain employs TRBV12-3 or TRBV12-4 and TRBJ2-1; perhaps TRBD2 as D (5 bases). CDR3 length: 16 amino acids. The germline V and J ends were trimmed by 5 bases and 3 bases, with 17 bases remaining between them. The CDR3 DNA reads TGTGCCAGCAGTCCCAATTCGGGGAAAGGCTACAATGAGCAGTTCTTC. This gives the protein CASSPNSGKGYNEQFF.

There are a few counts of this clonotype. The chain has TRBV11-3 and TRBJ2-7, with no clear D. The CDR3 totals 14 residues. V was trimmed by 5 bases and J by 2 bases, leaving 13 bases between them. Per the germline V gene, CDR1 is SGHNT and CDR2 is YENEEA. The CDR3 DNA follows: TGTGCCAGCAGCCAAGGTATGGCAGCCTACGAGCAGTACTTC. As protein: CASSQGMAAYEQYF.